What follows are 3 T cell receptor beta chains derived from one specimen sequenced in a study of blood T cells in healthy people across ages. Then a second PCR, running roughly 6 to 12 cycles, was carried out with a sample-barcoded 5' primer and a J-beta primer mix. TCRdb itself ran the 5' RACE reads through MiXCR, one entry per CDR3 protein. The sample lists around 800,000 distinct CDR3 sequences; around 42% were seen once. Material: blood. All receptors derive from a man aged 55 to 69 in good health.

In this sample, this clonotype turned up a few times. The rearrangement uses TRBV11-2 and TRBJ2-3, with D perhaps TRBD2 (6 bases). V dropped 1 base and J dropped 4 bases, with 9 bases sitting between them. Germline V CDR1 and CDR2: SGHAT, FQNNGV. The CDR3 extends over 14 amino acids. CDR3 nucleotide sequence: TGTGCCAGCAGCTTAGTTGCGGGGTCAGATACGCAGTATTTT. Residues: CASSLVAGSDTQYF.

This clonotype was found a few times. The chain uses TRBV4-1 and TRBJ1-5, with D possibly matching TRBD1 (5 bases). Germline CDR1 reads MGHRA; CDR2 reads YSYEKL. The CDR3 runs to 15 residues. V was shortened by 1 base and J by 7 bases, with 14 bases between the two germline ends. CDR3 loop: CASSQVWAGGQPQHF. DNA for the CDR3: TGCGCCAGCAGCCAAGTTTGGGCGGGGGGACAGCCCCAGCATTTT.

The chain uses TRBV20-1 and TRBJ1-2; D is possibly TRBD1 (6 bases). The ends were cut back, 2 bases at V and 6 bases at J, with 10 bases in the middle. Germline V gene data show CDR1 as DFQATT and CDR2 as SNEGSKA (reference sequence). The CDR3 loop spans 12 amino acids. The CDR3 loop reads CSARMGADGYTF. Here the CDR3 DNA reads TGCAGTGCTAGAATGGGGGCAGATGGCTACACCTTC.